The next 21 T cell receptor beta chains were all read from a single sample in a study of response to subunit inactivated influenza vaccine. A single record per CDR3 protein comes from TCRdb applying MiXCR to the RT-PCR reads. Of over 800,000 distinct CDR3 sequences detected, 21% appear once; the ten largest clones hold roughly 10%. The material sequenced was PBMCs from blood, taken 5 days after vaccination. Source of these receptors: a man over 45 who received an inactivated influenza vaccine.

This chain joins TRBV28 and TRBJ2-6; 10 bases fit TRBD1. Germline V gives CDR1 MDHEN, CDR2 SYDVKM. With V trimmed by 7 bases and J by 4 bases, 7 bases remained unmatched. The CDR3 totals 16 residues. CDR3 loop: CASIGTGVLGANVLTF. CDR3 nucleotides: TGTGCCAGCATCGGGACAGGGGTACTCGGGGCCAACGTCCTGACTTTC.

This clonotype appeared many times. This chain joins TRBV6-1 and TRBJ2-1; 12 nucleotides line up with TRBD2. CDR1 is MNHNS, CDR2 SASEGT, per germline. Trimming cost V 6 bases and J 6 bases; bases outside gene matches: 6. This CDR3 comprises 15 residues. The CDR3 is CASRDTSGRFNEQFF. The CDR3 DNA sequence: TGTGCCAGCAGGGACACTAGCGGGAGGTTCAATGAGCAGTTCTTC.

The rearrangement joins TRBV28 to TRBJ2-5; 8 positions match TRBD2. This CDR3 has 14 residues. In germline, CDR1 is MDHEN, CDR2 SYDVKM. V was pared by 5 bases and J by 1 base, with 3 bases of the junction left unmatched. CDR3 residues: CASSTSGLQETQYF. The CDR3 coding sequence is TGTGCCAGCAGTACTAGCGGACTCCAAGAGACCCAGTACTTC.

The V call is TRBV4-3, the J call TRBJ1-4; TRBD1 matches 9 bases. This CDR3 spans 14 amino acids. J gave up 6 bases and V 5 bases, and 4 bases lay outside the gene matches. CDR1 LGHNA and CDR2 YSLEER come from the germline V gene. CDR3 residues: CASSLDRGDEKLFF. The DNA of the CDR3 is TGCGCCAGCAGCTTGGACAGGGGTGATGAAAAACTGTTTTTT.

This sequence joins TRBV6-5 and TRBJ2-7; D perhaps matches TRBD2 (6 bases). Trimming removed 0 bases at V and 4 bases at J, with 19 bases between. The CDR3 consists of 17 residues. Germline loops: CDR1 MNHEY, CDR2 SVGAGI. The CDR3 is CASSYSRSRGRLYEQYF. The CDR3, as DNA: TGTGCCAGCAGTTACTCGAGGAGCCGGGGGAGGCTTTACGAGCAGTACTTC.

This clonotype was found a few times. V gene TRBV2 combines with J gene TRBJ2-5; no definite D call. Trimming took off 4 bases at V and 1 base at J, with 7 bases between the two ends. CDR1 SNHLY and CDR2 FYNNEI come from the germline V gene. There are 13 residues in the CDR3. The CDR3 DNA reads as TGTGCCAGCAGTGCCCCGGGCCAAGAGACCCAGTACTTC. Encoded protein: CASSAPGQETQYF.

The V gene is TRBV29-1, the J gene TRBJ2-7; 14 bases are shared with TRBD2. V shed 6 bases, J shed 3 bases, and the junction held 7 bases outside the gene matches. Germline-derived CDR1 and CDR2 are SQVTM and ANQGSEA. The CDR3 runs 15 residues. CDR3 loop: CSVSGTSGRVYEQYF. As DNA, the CDR3 is TGCAGCGTCTCCGGGACTAGCGGGAGAGTCTACGAGCAGTACTTC.

This clonotype was counted between two and nine times. This chain links TRBV5-1 with TRBJ2-7; D may match TRBD1 or TRBD2 (5 bases each). The CDR3 is made up of 14 amino acids. Germline V gives CDR1 SGHRS, CDR2 YFSETQ. V lost 0 bases and J 1 base, leaving 8 bases between the germline ends. This CDR3 is CASSLGDGSYEQYF. The CDR3 DNA is TGCGCCAGCAGCTTGGGGGACGGATCCTACGAGCAGTACTTC.

In this sample, this clonotype turned up a few times. The chain recombines TRBV20-1 with TRBJ2-2; D might be TRBD1 (5 bases). Between the trimmed V and J ends, which lost 0 bases and 3 bases, there was a span of 14 bases. The CDR3 length is 16 residues. Germline-derived CDR1 and CDR2 are DFQATT and SNEGSKA (reference sequence). The DNA for the CDR3 is TGCAGTGCTAGAGATCGGACACAGGAGTACACCGGGGAGCTGTTTTTT. Translating it yields CSARDRTQEYTGELFF.

This rearrangement joins TRBV6-1 to TRBJ1-4, with 9 positions matching TRBD1. Germline V gene sequence: CDR1 MNHNS, CDR2 SASEGT. This CDR3 has 14 residues. Trimming removed 6 bases from V and 8 bases from J; junction bases left unmatched: 7. The CDR3 bases are TGTGCCAGCAGGAACAGGGGGCTGGACGAAAAACTGTTTTTT. It translates to CASRNRGLDEKLFF.

The rearrangement joins TRBV7-9 to TRBJ1-6; TRBD1 agrees at 11 bases. V lost 5 bases to trimming and J lost 7 bases; unmatched junction nucleotides: 7. The germline CDR1 and CDR2 sequences are SEHNR and FQNEAQ (reference sequence). The CDR3 is made up of 16 amino acids. CDR3 sequence reads: CASSPRTGGWNSPLHF. The CDR3, as DNA: TGTGCCAGCAGCCCGAGGACAGGGGGCTGGAATTCACCCCTCCACTTT.

The chain couples TRBV20-1 to TRBJ2-1; 8 positions match TRBD1. With 3 bases clipped from V and 8 bases from J, the junction kept 9 bases outside the gene matches. CDR3 length: 14 residues. In germline, CDR1 is DFQATT, CDR2 SNEGSKA (reference sequence). The DNA for the CDR3 is TGCAGTGCTAGCAAACAGGGGGGACGGGATGAGCAGTTCTTC. Translated: CSASKQGGRDEQFF.

V and J are TRBV28 and TRBJ2-5; 10 positions agree with TRBD2. CDR1 and CDR2 (germline): MDHEN, SYDVKM. This CDR3 comprises 15 residues. After removal of 5 bases from V and 2 bases from J, the junction contained 5 bases not matched to a gene. The CDR3 coding sequence is TGTGCCAGCAGTATACATAGCGGGGGGCAAGAGACCCAGTACTTC. Translating it yields CASSIHSGGQETQYF.

The chain combines TRBV5-1 with TRBJ1-6; no firm D call. CDR1 and CDR2 from the germline V gene are SGHRS and YFSETQ. V lost 6 bases and J 0 bases, leaving 13 bases between the germline ends. The CDR3 contains 16 residues. CDR3 nucleotide sequence: TGCGCCAGCACCCCGGCTGGGAGCTCCTATAATTCACCCCTCCACTTT. Amino acids: CASTPAGSSYNSPLHF. Based on the CDR3 plus reference TRBV5-1 and TRBJ1-6, the full variable domain is KAGVTQTPRYLIKTRGQQVTLSCSPISGHRSVSWYQQTPGQGLQFLFEYFSETQRNKGNFPGRFSGRQFSNSRSEMNVSTLELGDSALYLCASTPAGSSYNSPLHFGNGTRLTVT.

This clonotype was observed a handful of times. CDR3 protein: CASSLSYRQGPTDTQYF. DNA of the CDR3: TGCGCCAGCAGCCTATCGTACAGGCAGGGCCCCACAGATACGCAGTATTTT. The V gene is TRBV4-3, the J gene TRBJ2-3; D is perhaps TRBD1 (5 bases). Trimming removed 4 bases at V and 2 bases at J, with 19 bases between. Germline CDR1 is LGHNA and CDR2 is YSLEER. CDR3 size: 17 residues.

This clonotype has only a few counts. The chain uses TRBV27 and TRBJ2-1; D possibly corresponds to TRBD2 (6 bases). In germline, CDR1 is MNHEY, CDR2 SMNVEV (reference sequence). Between the trimmed V and J ends, which lost 6 bases and 6 bases, there was a span of 15 bases. This CDR3 spans 14 amino acids. The CDR3 DNA reads TGTGCCAGCAGGGGGGGACTTAGCCCCAATGAGCAGTTCTTC. Residues: CASRGGLSPNEQFF.

The genes are TRBV7-2 and TRBJ2-7; TRBD1 matches 8 bases. CDR3 length: 13 residues. Trimming at V came to 3 bases and at J to 6 bases, leaving 4 bases not matched to a gene. The germline V gene has CDR1 SGHTA and CDR2 FQGNSA. In DNA, the CDR3 is TGTGCCAGCAGCTTTCGACAGGGGCTCGAGCAGTACTTC. The encoded protein is CASSFRQGLEQYF.

Remarks on this clonotype: This clone may be a read error of a much larger clone one base away. The J gene is TRBJ2-7, the V gene TRBV12-3 or TRBV12-4, with 7 bases fitting TRBD1. The CDR3 runs to 13 residues. CDR3 residues: CDSSPRTGYEQYF. DNA for the CDR3: TGTGACAGCAGTCCCAGGACAGGCTACGAGCAGTACTTC.

This clonotype was seen a few times. The chain combines TRBV5-1 with TRBJ2-1; 8 bases are shared with TRBD1. V shed 4 bases and J 5 bases; nucleotides not matched to a gene: 11. This CDR3 region has 16 residues. Per the germline V gene, CDR1 is SGHRS and CDR2 is YFSETQ. CDR3 protein: CASSTLGQASHNEQFF. CDR3 nucleotide sequence: TGCGCCAGCAGCACCCTGGGACAGGCGAGCCACAATGAGCAGTTCTTC.

In this sample, this clonotype turned up a few times. The chain couples TRBV2 to TRBJ1-1; TRBD1 matches at 7 bases. From germline, CDR1 is SNHLY and CDR2 FYNNEI. The CDR3 length is 14 residues. The junction had 6 bases not matched to a gene; V was cut back by 4 bases and J by 4 bases. In nucleotides, the CDR3 is TGTGCCAGCAGTGCCCGACAGGGTGCCACTGAAGCTTTCTTT. Translated: CASSARQGATEAFF. The whole variable domain, remainder taken from reference TRBV2 and TRBJ1-1, is EPEVTQTPSHQVTQMGQEVILRCVPISNHLYFYWYRQILGQKVEFLVSFYNNEISEKSEIFDDQFSVERPDGSNFTLKIRSTKLEDSAMYFCASSARQGATEAFFGQGTRLTVV.

The V call is TRBV7-9, the J call TRBJ2-3; D is unclear. V lost 11 bases to trimming and J lost 4 bases, with 10 bases between them. The germline V gene has CDR1 SEHNR and CDR2 FQNEAQ (reference sequence). The CDR3 totals 11 residues. This chain's CDR3 is CALEYADTQYF. Written as DNA, the CDR3 is TGTGCCTTGGAGTATGCAGATACGCAGTATTTT.